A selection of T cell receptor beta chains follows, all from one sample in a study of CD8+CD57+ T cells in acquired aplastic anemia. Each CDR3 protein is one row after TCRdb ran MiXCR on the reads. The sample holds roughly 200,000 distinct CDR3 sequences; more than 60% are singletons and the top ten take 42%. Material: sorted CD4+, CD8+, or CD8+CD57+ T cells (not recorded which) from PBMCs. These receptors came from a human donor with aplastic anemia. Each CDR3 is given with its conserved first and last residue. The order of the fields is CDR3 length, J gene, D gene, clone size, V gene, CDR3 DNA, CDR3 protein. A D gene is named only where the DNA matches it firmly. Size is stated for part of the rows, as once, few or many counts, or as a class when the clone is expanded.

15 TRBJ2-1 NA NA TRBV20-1 TGCAGTGCTAGAGATAGTGGACACCTAGACAATGAGCAGTTCTTC CSARDSGHLDNEQFF
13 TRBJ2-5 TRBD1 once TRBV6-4 TGTGCCAGCAGCCCCGACAGGGTAGAGACCCAGTACTTC CASSPDRVETQYF
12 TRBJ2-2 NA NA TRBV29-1 TGCAGCCTGGGACCTCGCACCGGGGAGCTGTTTTTT CSLGPRTGELFF
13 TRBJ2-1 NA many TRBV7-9 TGTGCCAGCAGCTTAGGAGGAGAGGATGAGCAGTTCTTC CASSLGGEDEQFF
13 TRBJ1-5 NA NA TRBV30 TGTGCCTGGAGTGTTGGCAGCAATCAGCCCCAGCATTTT CAWSVGSNQPQHF
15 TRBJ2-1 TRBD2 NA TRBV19 TGTGCCAGTAGCCCTACTAGCGGGAGGGTCAATGAGCAGTTCTTC CASSPTSGRVNEQFF
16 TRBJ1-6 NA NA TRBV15 TGTGCCACCAGCAGAACAGGGATCTCCTATAATTCACCCCTCCACTTT CATSRTGISYNSPLHF
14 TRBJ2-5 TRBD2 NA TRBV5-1 TGCGCCAGCAGCCCCGGACTAGCGTTGGAGACCCAGTACTTC CASSPGLALETQYF
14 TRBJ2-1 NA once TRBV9 TGTGCCAGCAGCGTAGGCCACCTTAGCAATGAGCAGTTCTTC CASSVGHLSNEQFF
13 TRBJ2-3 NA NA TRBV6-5 TGTGCCAGCAGTCCGCAAGACACAGATACGCAGTATTTT CASSPQDTDTQYF
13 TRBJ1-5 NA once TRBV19 TGTGCCAGCCAATGGGCCTCCAATCAGCCCCAGCATTTT CASQWASNQPQHF
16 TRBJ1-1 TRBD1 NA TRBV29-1 TGCAGCGTTGGATCAACCCAGACAGGGGGAGGGACTGAAGCTTTCTTT CSVGSTQTGGGTEAFF
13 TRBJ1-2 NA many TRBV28 TGTGCCAGCAGTTTCTACGGCCTGGAGGGCTACACCTTC CASSFYGLEGYTF
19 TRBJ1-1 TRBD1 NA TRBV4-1 TGCGCCAGCAGCCAAGTTGTACCCGGGACAGGGCGGCCGGACACTGAAGCTTTCTTT CASSQVVPGTGRPDTEAFF
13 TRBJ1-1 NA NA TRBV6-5 TGTGCCAGCAAGGCGGGGTCTCTGAGTGAAGCTTTCTTT CASKAGSLSEAFF
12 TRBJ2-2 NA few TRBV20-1 TGCAGTGCTAGGCAGCACACCGGGGAGCTGTTTTTT CSARQHTGELFF
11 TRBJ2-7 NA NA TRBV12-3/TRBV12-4 TGTGCTAGTGGTTTGGGGGTCGAGCAGTACTTC CASGLGVEQYF
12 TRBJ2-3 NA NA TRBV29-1 TGCAGCGTTCGTCAGGGAGGAGATACGCAGTATTTT CSVRQGGDTQYF
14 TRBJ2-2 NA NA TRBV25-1 TGTGCCAGCAGAGGATCCTTGAACACCGGGGAGCTGTTTTTT CASRGSLNTGELFF
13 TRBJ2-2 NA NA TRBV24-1 TGTGCCACCAGTGGAAGAAGCACCGGGGAGCTGTTTTTT CATSGRSTGELFF
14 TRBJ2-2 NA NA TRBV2 TGTGCCAGCAACCAGGGGGGGAGCACCGGGGAGCTGTTTTTT CASNQGGSTGELFF
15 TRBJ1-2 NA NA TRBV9 TGTGCCAGCAGCGTCTCTTCGACAGCGAACTATGGCTACACCTTC CASSVSSTANYGYTF
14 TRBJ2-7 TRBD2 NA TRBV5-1 TGCGCCAGCAGCTTGGGGGGAGGGAACTACGAGCAGTACTTC CASSLGGGNYEQYF
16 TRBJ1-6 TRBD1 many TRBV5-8 TGTGCCAGCGGCGACAGGGGAACGTCCTATAATTCACCCCTCCACTTT CASGDRGTSYNSPLHF
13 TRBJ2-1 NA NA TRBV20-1 TGCAGTGCTAGTGGTCGGGGGAGCAATGAGCAGTTCTTC CSASGRGSNEQFF
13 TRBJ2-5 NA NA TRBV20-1 TGCAGTGCTAGAATGGCAGGGTACGAGACCCAGTACTTC CSARMAGYETQYF
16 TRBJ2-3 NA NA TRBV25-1 TGTGCCAGCAGTGACCCCCCGGGGAGACGGGCAGATACGCGGTATTTT CASSDPPGRRADTRYF
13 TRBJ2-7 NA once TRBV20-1 TGCAGTGCTAGGGTCGACAGTGCGTCCGAGCAGTACTTC CSARVDSASEQYF
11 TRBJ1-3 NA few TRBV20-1 TGCAGTGCTCGGGATGGGAACACCATATATTTT CSARDGNTIYF
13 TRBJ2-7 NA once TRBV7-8 TGTGCCACCGGGGGCGGGAACGCCTACGAGCAGTACTTC CATGGGNAYEQYF
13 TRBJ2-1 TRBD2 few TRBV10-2 TGCGCCAGTTCGACCGGGACTATCAATGAGCAGTTCTTC CASSTGTINEQFF
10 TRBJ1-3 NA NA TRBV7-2 TGTGCCAGCAGGGGAAACACCATATATTTT CASRGNTIYF
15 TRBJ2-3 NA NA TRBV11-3 TGTGCCAGCAGCCTTAGGGGGGGGCCCTACAATGAGCAGTATTTT CASSLRGGPYNEQYF
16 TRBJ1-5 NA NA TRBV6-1 TGTGCCGGCAGTGAAGGGGCCGGGACCCCCAATCAGCCCCAGCATTTT CAGSEGAGTPNQPQHF
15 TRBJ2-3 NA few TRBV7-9 TGTGCCAGCAGCTCGTACAGGGATAGCACAGATACGCAGTATTTT CASSSYRDSTDTQYF
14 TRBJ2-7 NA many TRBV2 TGTGCCAGCACTAGATCACAGGGCCTGTACGAGCAGTACTTC CASTRSQGLYEQYF
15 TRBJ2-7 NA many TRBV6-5 TGTGCCAGCAGTTACGGGGCCCGCTTGCCCTACGAGCAGTACTTC CASSYGARLPYEQYF
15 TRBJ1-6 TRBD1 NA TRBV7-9 TGTGCCAGCAGCTTAGCGAGGGACAGTTATTCACCCCTCCACTTT CASSLARDSYSPLHF
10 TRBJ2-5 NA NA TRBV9 TGTGCCAGCAGCGTCGGGACCCAGTACTTC CASSVGTQYF
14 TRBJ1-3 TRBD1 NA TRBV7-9 TGTGCCAGCAGCTCAACAGGGGAAGGAAACACCATATATTTT CASSSTGEGNTIYF
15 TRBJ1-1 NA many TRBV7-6 TGTGCCAGCAGCTTAGCGGTCGCAGGGTCCACTGAAGCTTTCTTT CASSLAVAGSTEAFF
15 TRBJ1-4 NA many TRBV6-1 TGTGCCAGCAGTGACCGACCGGCAACTAATGAAAAACTGTTTTTT CASSDRPATNEKLFF
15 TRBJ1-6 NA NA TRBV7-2 TGTGCCAGCCTAGGCGGGGGTCTAGGGAATTCACCCCTCCACTTT CASLGGGLGNSPLHF
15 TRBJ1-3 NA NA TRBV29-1 TGCAGCGCCCTGGTCGGGGCACTCTCTGGAAACACCATATATTTT CSALVGALSGNTIYF
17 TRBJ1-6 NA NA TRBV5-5 TGTGCCAGCAGCTTGGGTTATGAGAGGTCCTATAATTCACCCCTCCACTTT CASSLGYERSYNSPLHF
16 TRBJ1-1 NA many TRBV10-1 TGCGCCAGCAGTGAGTCTACCCGCGAGTTGAACACTGAAGCTTTCTTT CASSESTRELNTEAFF
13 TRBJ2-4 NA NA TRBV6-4 TGTGCCAGCAGTTTAGGGGGTTTCGACATTCAGTACTTC CASSLGGFDIQYF
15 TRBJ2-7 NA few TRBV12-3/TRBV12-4 TGTGCCAGCAGTCGATCGGCGCAGACCGTGGGCGAGCAGTACTTC CASSRSAQTVGEQYF
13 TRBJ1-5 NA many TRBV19 TGTGCCAGTCACAGGGATAGCAATCAGCCCCAGCATTTT CASHRDSNQPQHF
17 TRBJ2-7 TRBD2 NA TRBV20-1 TGCAGTGCCACGGGACTAGCGGGACCTCTGAGCTCCTACGAGCAGTACTTC CSATGLAGPLSSYEQYF
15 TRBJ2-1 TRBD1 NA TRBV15 TGTGCCACCAGCAAGGACAGGATTGGGCTCAATGAGCAGTTCTTC CATSKDRIGLNEQFF
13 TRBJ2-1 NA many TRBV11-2 TGTGCCAGCAGACCTGGGTCCTACAATGAGCAGTTCTTC CASRPGSYNEQFF
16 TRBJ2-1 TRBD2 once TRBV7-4 TGTGCCAGCAGCCAAGACGGGGGGGGGGCAAGGGATGAGCAGTTCTTC CASSQDGGGARDEQFF
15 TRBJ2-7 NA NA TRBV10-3 TGTGCCATCAGTGGAGGACAAGCGAGCTCCTACGAGCAGTACTTC CAISGGQASSYEQYF